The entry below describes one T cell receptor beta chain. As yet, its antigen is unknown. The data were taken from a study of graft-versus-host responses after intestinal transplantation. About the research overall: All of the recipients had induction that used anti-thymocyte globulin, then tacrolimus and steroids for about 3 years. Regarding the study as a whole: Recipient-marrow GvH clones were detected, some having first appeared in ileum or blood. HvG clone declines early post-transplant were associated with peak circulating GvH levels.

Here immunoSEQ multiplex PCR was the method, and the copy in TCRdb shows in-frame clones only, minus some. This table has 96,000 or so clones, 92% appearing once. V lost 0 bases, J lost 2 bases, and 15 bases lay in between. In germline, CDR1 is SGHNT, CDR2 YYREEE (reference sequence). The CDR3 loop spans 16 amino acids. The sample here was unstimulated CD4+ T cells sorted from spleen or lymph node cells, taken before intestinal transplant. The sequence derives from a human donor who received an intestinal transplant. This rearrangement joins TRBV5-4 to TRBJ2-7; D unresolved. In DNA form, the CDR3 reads TGTGCCAGCAGCTTGGCCGGGTCCTCCCGCGCCTACGAGCAGTACTTC. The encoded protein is CASSLAGSSRAYEQYF.